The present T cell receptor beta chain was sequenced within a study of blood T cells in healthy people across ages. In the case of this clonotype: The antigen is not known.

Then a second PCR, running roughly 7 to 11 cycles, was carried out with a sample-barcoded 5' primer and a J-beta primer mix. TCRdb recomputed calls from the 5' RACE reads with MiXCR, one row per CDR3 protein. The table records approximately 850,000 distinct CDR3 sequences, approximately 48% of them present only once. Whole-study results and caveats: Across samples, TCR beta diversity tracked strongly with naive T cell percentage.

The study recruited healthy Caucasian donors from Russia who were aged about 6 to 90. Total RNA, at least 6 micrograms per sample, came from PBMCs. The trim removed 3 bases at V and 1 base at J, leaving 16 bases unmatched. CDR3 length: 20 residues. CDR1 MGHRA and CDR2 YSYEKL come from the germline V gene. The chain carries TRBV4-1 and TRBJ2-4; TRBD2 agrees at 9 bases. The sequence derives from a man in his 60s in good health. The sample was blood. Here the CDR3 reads CASSHDLGTGTSYAKNIQYF. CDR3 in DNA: TGCGCCAGCAGCCACGATCTAGGAACGGGGACTAGCTATGCCAAAAACATTCAGTACTTC.